The 17 T cell receptor beta chains below come from one sample, sequenced in a study of T cell responses to AZD1222 COVID-19 vaccine. Data came from immunoSEQ multiplex PCR; TCRdb stores just in-frame clones and leaves some out. The sample holds fewer than 130,000 clones, about 94% seen once. The sample consisted of peripheral blood, taken 28 days after the second AZD1222 dose. The origin of the receptors is an adult who received the AZD1222 COVID-19 vaccine.

The rearrangement uses TRBV5-1 and TRBJ1-1, with 7 nucleotides matching TRBD1. The CDR3 contains 14 residues. Trimming took 2 bases from V and 4 from J; bases not matched to a gene: 5. The germline V gene has CDR1 SGHRS and CDR2 YFSETQ. The CDR3 spells CASSFTGEGTEAFF. The DNA of the CDR3 is TGCGCCAGCAGCTTTACAGGGGAAGGCACTGAAGCTTTCTTT.

The chain employs TRBV25-1 and TRBJ2-2; 8 positions match TRBD2. Trimming cost V 6 bases and J 5 bases; bases outside gene matches: 8. The germline V gene has CDR1 MGHDK and CDR2 SYGVNS. The CDR3 sequence is 15 residues long. CDR3 region: CASREAGVGTGELFF. CDR3 coding DNA: TGTGCCAGCAGGGAAGCGGGGGTAGGGACCGGGGAGCTGTTTTTT.

The chain couples TRBV19 to TRBJ1-2; D ambiguous. The CDR3 extends over 13 amino acids. Trimming took off 1 base at V and 10 bases at J, with 13 bases between the two ends. Germline CDR1 is LNHDA and CDR2 is SQIVND (reference sequence). The CDR3 loop reads CASSIGQNPTYTF. CDR3 bases: TGTGCCAGTAGTATAGGACAAAATCCCACCTACACCTTC.

This chain connects TRBV5-1 to TRBJ1-6, with no clear D. The V gene's germline CDR1 is SGHRS and CDR2 YFSETQ. CDR3 size: 18 residues. V was shortened by 0 bases and J by 0 bases, with 13 bases between the two germline ends. CDR3 in amino acids: CASSLGFSGSSYNSPLHF. DNA of the CDR3: TGCGCCAGCAGCTTGGGATTCAGCGGCAGCTCCTATAATTCACCCCTCCACTTT. Drawing the rest from reference TRBV5-1 and TRBJ1-6, the complete variable domain is KAGVTQTPRYLIKTRGQQVTLSCSPISGHRSVSWYQQTPGQGLQFLFEYFSETQRNKGNFPGRFSGRQFSNSRSEMNVSTLELGDSALYLCASSLGFSGSSYNSPLHFGNGTRLTVT.

V is TRBV5-1 and J is TRBJ1-4, with 10 positions matching TRBD1. CDR1 and CDR2 from the germline V gene are SGHRS and YFSETQ. This CDR3 spans 15 amino acids. After removal of 3 bases from V and 6 bases from J, the junction contained 5 bases not matched to a gene. CDR3 sequence: CASSSPGTGDEKLFF. DNA for the CDR3: TGCGCCAGCAGCTCACCCGGGACAGGGGATGAAAAACTGTTTTTT. The entire variable domain, with the rest obtained from reference TRBV5-1 and TRBJ1-4, is as follows: KAGVTQTPRYLIKTRGQQVTLSCSPISGHRSVSWYQQTPGQGLQFLFEYFSETQRNKGNFPGRFSGRQFSNSRSEMNVSTLELGDSALYLCASSSPGTGDEKLFFGSGTQLSVL.

The V gene is TRBV5-6, the J gene TRBJ1-4; D is unresolved. Germline V CDR1 and CDR2: SGHDT, YYEEEE. Trimming shortened V by 3 bases and J by 4 bases, and 10 bases separated the two germline ends. The CDR3 covers 14 residues. The CDR3 coding sequence is TGTGCCAGCAGCTACGGGGTGGGTAATGAAAAACTGTTTTTT. Protein sequence: CASSYGVGNEKLFF.

This rearrangement joins TRBV3-1 (or the pseudogene TRBV3-2) to TRBJ2-1, with D uncertain. Looked up from germline, CDR1 is LGHDT and CDR2 is YNNKEL (reference sequence). The V and J ends lost 0 bases and 9 bases respectively, with 12 bases between them. The CDR3 is 14 amino acids. In DNA, the CDR3 is TGTGCCAGCAGCCAAGATGGAAGAGTTGGTGAGCAGTTCTTC. Its translation is CASSQDGRVGEQFF.

V and J are TRBV11-2 and TRBJ2-1; 13 bases are a match to TRBD2. Germline lookup yields CDR1 SGHAT and CDR2 FQNNGV. V lost 5 bases and J lost 10; bases outside the gene matches: 8. The CDR3 is 15 amino acids. The CDR3 reads CASSPLAGGPYEQFF. As DNA, the CDR3 is TGTGCCAGCAGCCCACTAGCGGGGGGGCCATACGAGCAGTTCTTC.

The genes are TRBV11-3 and TRBJ2-3; D gene unclear. The germline V gene has CDR1 SGHNT and CDR2 YENEEA. The CDR3 covers 13 residues. V lost 1 base, J lost 2 bases, and 4 bases lay in between. CDR3 DNA: TGTGCCAGCAGCTTAGTATTCACAGATACGCAGTATTTT. It specifies CASSLVFTDTQYF.

J is TRBJ1-1 and V is TRBV19; D may be TRBD1 (6 bases). CDR1 is LNHDA, CDR2 SQIVND, per germline (reference sequence). V lost 1 base, J lost 1 base, and 7 bases lay in between. The CDR3 extends over 14 amino acids. CDR3 sequence: CASSIGRGNTEAFF. For the CDR3, the DNA is TGTGCCAGTAGTATAGGCAGGGGGAACACTGAAGCTTTCTTT.

The sample holds one count of this clone. The chain links TRBV19 to TRBJ1-3; D ambiguous. Germline assignment: CDR1 LNHDA and CDR2 SQIVND (reference sequence). This CDR3 spans 14 amino acids. Trimming removed 6 bases from V and 4 bases from J, with 13 bases in between. CDR3 sequence (DNA): TGTGCCAGTAGGGAAGATAGACCCGGAAACACCATATATTTT. Translation gives CASREDRPGNTIYF.

The chain combines TRBV10-2 with TRBJ1-4; weak D call: TRBD1 (6 bases). Trimming cost V 3 bases and J 1 base, with 12 bases left between them. Germline V CDR1 and CDR2: WSHSY, SAAADI. This CDR3 has 16 residues. CDR3 bases: TGCGCCAGCAGTGATGGGGGGCAGGGAACTAATGAAAAACTGTTTTTT. Translating gives CASSDGGQGTNEKLFF.

The chain is built from TRBV30 and TRBJ1-1; D not resolved. The CDR3 has 12 residues. Germline CDR1 reads GTSNPN; CDR2 reads SVGIG (reference sequence). Trimming left V 0 bases short and J 6 bases short, with 8 bases between. CDR3 coding DNA: TGTGCCTGGAGTGTAAAGGTTTCTGAAGCTTTCTTT. Its protein product is CAWSVKVSEAFF.

This clone is labeled as medium-sized. The V gene is TRBV27, the J gene TRBJ2-7; TRBD2 agrees at 12 bases. The junction had 8 bases not matched to a gene; V was cut back by 5 bases and J by 6 bases. This CDR3 has 15 residues. CDR1 and CDR2 (germline): MNHEY, SMNVEV (reference sequence). CDR3 in amino acids: CASSLSSGGAGEQYF. The CDR3 DNA follows: TGTGCCAGCAGTCTCTCTAGCGGGGGGGCAGGCGAGCAGTACTTC.

This chain connects TRBV6-5 to TRBJ2-1, with 8 bases identical to TRBD2. CDR3 length: 15 residues. Looked up from germline, CDR1 is MNHEY and CDR2 is SVGAGI. V was clipped by 5 bases and J by 0 bases; unmatched bases: 3. CDR3 amino acids: CASSTSGNSYNEQFF. The CDR3, as DNA: TGTGCCAGCAGTACTAGCGGAAACTCCTACAATGAGCAGTTCTTC.

This clone was found once. V gene TRBV7-9 combines with J gene TRBJ2-1; D could derive from TRBD1 or TRBD2 (5 bases each). Germline lookup yields CDR1 SEHNR and CDR2 FQNEAQ (reference sequence). The CDR3 covers 12 residues. Trimming took off 5 bases at V and 10 bases at J, with 12 bases between the two ends. CDR3: CASSVDRGEQFF. As DNA, the CDR3 is TGTGCCAGCAGCGTCGACAGAGGGGAGCAGTTCTTC.

The chain joins TRBV2 to TRBJ2-3, with D perhaps TRBD1 (6 bases). The germline CDR1 and CDR2 sequences are SNHLY and FYNNEI. V lost 7 bases, J lost 2 bases, and 16 bases lay in between. The length of the CDR3 is 15 residues. CDR3 region: CASKGRTAITDTQYF. As DNA, the CDR3 is TGTGCCAGCAAGGGCAGGACAGCTATCACAGATACGCAGTATTTT.